The rows below give T cell receptor beta chains drawn from one sample of a study of blood T cells in healthy people across ages. In TCRdb, the 5' RACE reads were re-called with MiXCR into one record per CDR3 protein. The sample lists under 850,000 distinct CDR3 sequences; around 36% were seen once. Source material: blood. The origin of the receptors is a man in his late teens or twenties in good health. The CDR3 runs from the conserved cysteine through the conserved F or W. The D gene is left open where the match is weak. The size of a clone is reported for some rows only, either as once, few or many, or as a class for expanded clones.

clone_size: -; cdr3_length: 17; v_call: TRBV3-1; d_call: TRBD2; j_call: TRBJ2-1; cdr3_aa: CASSQRDSGGPYNEQFF; cdr3_nt: TGTGCCAGCAGCCAAAGGGATAGCGGGGGGCCCTACAATGAGCAGTTCTTC
clone_size: -; cdr3_length: 15; v_call: TRBV5-6; d_call: -; j_call: TRBJ1-5; cdr3_aa: CASSSIGDSNQPQHF; cdr3_nt: TGTGCCAGCAGCTCCATCGGGGACAGCAATCAGCCCCAGCATTTT
clone_size: many; cdr3_length: 15; v_call: TRBV7-9; d_call: TRBD1; j_call: TRBJ1-2; cdr3_aa: CASSYTGTENYGYTF; cdr3_nt: TGTGCCAGCAGTTACACCGGGACAGAGAACTATGGCTACACCTTC
clone_size: -; cdr3_length: 15; v_call: TRBV12-3/TRBV12-4; d_call: -; j_call: TRBJ1-1; cdr3_aa: CASRGLRLEGTEAFF; cdr3_nt: TGTGCCAGCAGGGGACTACGTTTGGAAGGAACTGAAGCTTTCTTT
clone_size: -; cdr3_length: 13; v_call: TRBV18; d_call: -; j_call: TRBJ2-1; cdr3_aa: CASFTGTHNEQFF; cdr3_nt: TGTGCCAGCTTCACCGGGACCCACAATGAGCAGTTCTTC
clone_size: -; cdr3_length: 15; v_call: TRBV25-1; d_call: TRBD1; j_call: TRBJ1-1; cdr3_aa: CASRPATGENTEAFF; cdr3_nt: TGTGCCAGCAGGCCTGCGACAGGGGAGAACACTGAAGCTTTCTTT
clone_size: -; cdr3_length: 15; v_call: TRBV18; d_call: -; j_call: TRBJ2-6; cdr3_aa: CASSPGTYGANVLTF; cdr3_nt: TGTGCCAGCTCACCGGGGACTTATGGGGCCAACGTCCTGACTTTT
clone_size: -; cdr3_length: 16; v_call: TRBV25-1; d_call: TRBD1; j_call: TRBJ1-1; cdr3_aa: CASSDRDSGMNTEAFF; cdr3_nt: TGTGCCAGCAGTGACCGGGACAGTGGGATGAACACTGAAGCTTTCTTT
clone_size: once; cdr3_length: 17; v_call: TRBV7-3; d_call: -; j_call: TRBJ1-1; cdr3_aa: CASSLGPAILPISEAFF; cdr3_nt: TGTGCCAGCAGCTTAGGACCAGCAATACTACCGATTTCAGAAGCTTTCTTT
clone_size: -; cdr3_length: 14; v_call: TRBV7-2; d_call: -; j_call: TRBJ2-1; cdr3_aa: CASSEARGQETQFF; cdr3_nt: TGTGCCAGCAGCGAAGCCCGGGGGCAAGAGACCCAGTTCTTC
clone_size: -; cdr3_length: 16; v_call: TRBV7-2; d_call: -; j_call: TRBJ1-4; cdr3_aa: CASSLRSIATNEKLFF; cdr3_nt: TGTGCCAGCAGCTTACGCTCAATTGCAACTAATGAAAAACTGTTTTTT
clone_size: few; cdr3_length: 10; v_call: TRBV29-1; d_call: -; j_call: TRBJ2-1; cdr3_aa: CSVWSNEQFF; cdr3_nt: TGCAGCGTTTGGAGCAATGAGCAGTTCTTC
clone_size: -; cdr3_length: 14; v_call: TRBV14; d_call: -; j_call: TRBJ2-7; cdr3_aa: CASTQGYSYNEQYF; cdr3_nt: TGTGCCAGCACTCAAGGATACTCCTACAATGAGCAGTACTTC
clone_size: -; cdr3_length: 18; v_call: TRBV4-3; d_call: -; j_call: TRBJ1-2; cdr3_aa: CASCQELHQGGPNYGYTF; cdr3_nt: TGCGCCAGCTGCCAAGAGTTGCACCAAGGAGGGCCTAACTATGGCTACACCTTC
clone_size: -; cdr3_length: 14; v_call: TRBV6-5; d_call: -; j_call: TRBJ1-5; cdr3_aa: CASRQGGSNQPQHF; cdr3_nt: TGTGCCAGCAGACAGGGCGGGAGCAATCAGCCCCAGCATTTT
clone_size: few; cdr3_length: 13; v_call: TRBV5-1; d_call: -; j_call: TRBJ2-1; cdr3_aa: CASRGLTYNEQFF; cdr3_nt: TGCGCCAGCAGAGGACTGACCTACAATGAGCAGTTCTTC
clone_size: many; cdr3_length: 16; v_call: TRBV12-3/TRBV12-4; d_call: TRBD1; j_call: TRBJ2-1; cdr3_aa: CASSLSGRGPYNEQFF; cdr3_nt: TGTGCCAGCAGTTTATCTGGCAGGGGGCCGTACAATGAGCAGTTCTTC
clone_size: -; cdr3_length: 14; v_call: TRBV6-5; d_call: TRBD2; j_call: TRBJ2-5; cdr3_aa: CASSQGLAKETRYF; cdr3_nt: TGTGCCAGTAGCCAGGGACTAGCGAAAGAGACCCGGTACTTC
clone_size: -; cdr3_length: 15; v_call: TRBV10-3; d_call: -; j_call: TRBJ1-1; cdr3_aa: CAIRDPLGGDSKAFF; cdr3_nt: TGTGCCATCAGAGATCCATTGGGGGGCGATTCGAAAGCTTTCTTT
clone_size: -; cdr3_length: 15; v_call: TRBV24-1; d_call: -; j_call: TRBJ2-3; cdr3_aa: CATSDRVGYTDTQYF; cdr3_nt: TGTGCCACCAGTGACCGGGTGGGGTACACAGATACGCAGTATTTT
clone_size: many; cdr3_length: 13; v_call: TRBV20-1; d_call: -; j_call: TRBJ2-3; cdr3_aa: CSATGSITDTQYF; cdr3_nt: TGCAGTGCCACGGGATCTATAACAGATACGCAGTATTTT
clone_size: -; cdr3_length: 13; v_call: TRBV3-1; d_call: -; j_call: TRBJ2-1; cdr3_aa: CASSQDFRGGQFF; cdr3_nt: TGTGCCAGCAGCCAAGATTTCCGAGGGGGGCAGTTCTTC
clone_size: few; cdr3_length: 14; v_call: TRBV7-2; d_call: -; j_call: TRBJ1-1; cdr3_aa: CASSLDSSNTEAFF; cdr3_nt: TGTGCCAGCAGCTTGGACAGTTCGAACACTGAAGCTTTCTTT
clone_size: -; cdr3_length: 14; v_call: TRBV5-1; d_call: -; j_call: TRBJ2-5; cdr3_aa: CASSPGLRQETQYF; cdr3_nt: TGCGCCAGCAGCCCGGGGCTTCGCCAAGAGACCCAGTACTTC
clone_size: -; cdr3_length: 12; v_call: TRBV12-3/TRBV12-4; d_call: -; j_call: TRBJ2-7; cdr3_aa: CASSRNGDEQYF; cdr3_nt: TGTGCCAGCAGTCGAAACGGGGATGAGCAGTACTTC
clone_size: -; cdr3_length: 17; v_call: TRBV9; d_call: -; j_call: TRBJ1-2; cdr3_aa: CASSVGGSHPNNYGYTF; cdr3_nt: TGTGCCAGCAGCGTAGGAGGGAGTCACCCGAATAACTATGGCTACACCTTC
clone_size: -; cdr3_length: 16; v_call: TRBV9; d_call: TRBD2; j_call: TRBJ2-1; cdr3_aa: CTSSGGPATLNNEQFF; cdr3_nt: TGTACCAGCAGCGGGGGACCCGCGACGTTAAACAATGAGCAGTTCTTC
clone_size: -; cdr3_length: 14; v_call: TRBV30; d_call: -; j_call: TRBJ1-5; cdr3_aa: CAWSERGFNQPQHF; cdr3_nt: TGTGCCTGGAGTGAGAGGGGATTCAATCAGCCCCAGCATTTT
clone_size: once; cdr3_length: 13; v_call: TRBV28; d_call: TRBD1; j_call: TRBJ1-3; cdr3_aa: CASDTGAGNTIYF; cdr3_nt: TGTGCCAGTGATACAGGGGCCGGAAACACCATATATTTT
clone_size: -; cdr3_length: 14; v_call: TRBV9; d_call: TRBD1; j_call: TRBJ2-7; cdr3_aa: CASSGQGARNEQYF; cdr3_nt: TGTGCCAGCAGCGGCCAGGGGGCTCGGAACGAGCAGTACTTC
clone_size: -; cdr3_length: 15; v_call: TRBV12-3/TRBV12-4; d_call: TRBD1; j_call: TRBJ1-5; cdr3_aa: CASREDRGLDQPQHF; cdr3_nt: TGTGCCAGCAGGGAGGACAGGGGGCTGGATCAGCCCCAGCATTTT
clone_size: -; cdr3_length: 16; v_call: TRBV20-1; d_call: TRBD1; j_call: TRBJ1-5; cdr3_aa: CSAMGVGTGVNQPQHF; cdr3_nt: TGCAGTGCCATGGGTGTAGGGACAGGGGTCAATCAGCCCCAGCATTTT
clone_size: many; cdr3_length: 13; v_call: TRBV12-3/TRBV12-4; d_call: TRBD1; j_call: TRBJ1-2; cdr3_aa: CASSSGTGDGYTF; cdr3_nt: TGTGCCAGCAGTTCCGGGACAGGGGATGGCTACACCTTC
clone_size: -; cdr3_length: 15; v_call: TRBV18; d_call: -; j_call: TRBJ2-7; cdr3_aa: CASSPAGSGDYEQYF; cdr3_nt: TGTGCCAGCTCACCGGCAGGTTCAGGGGACTACGAGCAGTACTTC
clone_size: once; cdr3_length: 17; v_call: TRBV4-2; d_call: TRBD2; j_call: TRBJ2-1; cdr3_aa: CASNQDPRTSIYNEQFF; cdr3_nt: TGTGCCAGCAACCAGGACCCCCGGACTAGCATTTACAATGAGCAGTTCTTC
clone_size: many; cdr3_length: 13; v_call: TRBV7-7; d_call: -; j_call: TRBJ2-7; cdr3_aa: CASSLALEYEQYF; cdr3_nt: TGTGCTAGCAGCTTAGCCCTGGAATACGAGCAGTACTTC
clone_size: -; cdr3_length: 14; v_call: TRBV20-1; d_call: -; j_call: TRBJ1-6; cdr3_aa: CSASPTGPNSPLHF; cdr3_nt: TGCAGTGCCTCCCCCACAGGGCCGAATTCACCCCTCCACTTT
clone_size: -; cdr3_length: 13; v_call: TRBV20-1; d_call: -; j_call: TRBJ2-5; cdr3_aa: CSARVTIQETQYF; cdr3_nt: TGCAGTGCTAGAGTAACCATACAAGAGACCCAGTACTTC
clone_size: few; cdr3_length: 15; v_call: TRBV7-2; d_call: -; j_call: TRBJ2-2; cdr3_aa: CASSQLALNTGELFF; cdr3_nt: TGTGCCAGCAGCCAACTAGCCCTGAACACCGGGGAGCTGTTTTTT
clone_size: few; cdr3_length: 14; v_call: TRBV2; d_call: -; j_call: TRBJ1-6; cdr3_aa: CASIQTRYNSPLHF; cdr3_nt: TGTGCCAGCATCCAGACACGTTATAATTCACCCCTCCACTTT
clone_size: -; cdr3_length: 17; v_call: TRBV4-1; d_call: TRBD2; j_call: TRBJ2-3; cdr3_aa: CASSQELAGDSTDTQYF; cdr3_nt: TGCGCCAGCAGCCAAGAGCTAGCGGGAGACAGCACAGATACGCAGTATTTT
clone_size: -; cdr3_length: 16; v_call: TRBV4-1; d_call: -; j_call: TRBJ1-3; cdr3_aa: CASSQDHPSGGNTIYF; cdr3_nt: TGCGCCAGCAGCCAAGATCATCCCAGTGGGGGAAACACCATATATTTT
clone_size: -; cdr3_length: 16; v_call: TRBV20-1; d_call: -; j_call: TRBJ2-2; cdr3_aa: CSARDLGKGNTGELFF; cdr3_nt: TGCAGTGCTAGAGATCTGGGTAAAGGGAACACCGGGGAGCTGTTTTTT
clone_size: few; cdr3_length: 16; v_call: TRBV14; d_call: TRBD2; j_call: TRBJ2-5; cdr3_aa: CASSQEAGGLRETQYF; cdr3_nt: TGTGCCAGCAGCCAAGAAGCGGGGGGCCTTCGGGAGACCCAGTACTTC
clone_size: few; cdr3_length: 17; v_call: TRBV7-9; d_call: -; j_call: TRBJ2-2; cdr3_aa: CASSLGTGTSMSGELFF; cdr3_nt: TGTGCCAGCAGCTTAGGTACCGGGACAAGCATGTCCGGGGAGCTGTTTTTT
clone_size: -; cdr3_length: 14; v_call: TRBV12-3/TRBV12-4; d_call: TRBD2; j_call: TRBJ2-5; cdr3_aa: CASSLPSGSKTQYF; cdr3_nt: TGTGCCAGCAGTTTGCCTAGCGGGAGTAAGACCCAGTACTTC
clone_size: -; cdr3_length: 12; v_call: TRBV20-1; d_call: -; j_call: TRBJ2-7; cdr3_aa: CSARWQSYEQYF; cdr3_nt: TGCAGTGCTAGGTGGCAGTCCTACGAGCAGTACTTC
clone_size: many; cdr3_length: 13; v_call: TRBV29-1; d_call: TRBD1; j_call: TRBJ2-1; cdr3_aa: CSVGGGRYNEQFF; cdr3_nt: TGCAGCGTTGGAGGGGGCCGGTACAATGAGCAGTTCTTC
clone_size: few; cdr3_length: 13; v_call: TRBV6-2/TRBV6-3; d_call: -; j_call: TRBJ2-5; cdr3_aa: CASSSKRLETQYF; cdr3_nt: TGTGCCAGCAGTTCGAAGAGGTTGGAGACCCAGTACTTC
clone_size: few; cdr3_length: 16; v_call: TRBV6-2/TRBV6-3; d_call: TRBD1; j_call: TRBJ2-5; cdr3_aa: CASSSYPRTGGETQYF; cdr3_nt: TGTGCCAGCAGCTCCTACCCTAGGACAGGGGGTGAGACCCAGTACTTC
clone_size: many; cdr3_length: 13; v_call: TRBV29-1; d_call: -; j_call: TRBJ1-5; cdr3_aa: CSVVAGVGQPQHF; cdr3_nt: TGCAGCGTTGTGGCCGGGGTGGGACAGCCCCAGCATTTT
clone_size: few; cdr3_length: 12; v_call: TRBV20-1; d_call: -; j_call: TRBJ2-3; cdr3_aa: CSARVGGDTQYF; cdr3_nt: TGCAGTGCTAGAGTGGGCGGAGATACGCAGTATTTT
clone_size: few; cdr3_length: 15; v_call: TRBV5-1; d_call: -; j_call: TRBJ1-5; cdr3_aa: CASKEGSDSNQPQHF; cdr3_nt: TGCGCCAGCAAGGAGGGATCGGATAGCAATCAGCCCCAGCATTTT